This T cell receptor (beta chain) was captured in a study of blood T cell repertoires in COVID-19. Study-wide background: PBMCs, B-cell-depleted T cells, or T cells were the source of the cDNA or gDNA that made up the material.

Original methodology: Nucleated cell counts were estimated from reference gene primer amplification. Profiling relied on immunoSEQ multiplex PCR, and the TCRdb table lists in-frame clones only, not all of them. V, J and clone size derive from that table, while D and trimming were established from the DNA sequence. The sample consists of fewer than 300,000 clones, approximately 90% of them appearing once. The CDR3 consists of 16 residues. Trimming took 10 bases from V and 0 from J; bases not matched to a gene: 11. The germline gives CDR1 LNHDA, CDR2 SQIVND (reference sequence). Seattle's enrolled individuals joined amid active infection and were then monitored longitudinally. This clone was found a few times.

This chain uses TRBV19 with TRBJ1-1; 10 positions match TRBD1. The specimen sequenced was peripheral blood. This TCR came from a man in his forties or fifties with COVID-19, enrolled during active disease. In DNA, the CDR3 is TGTGCCACCAGGCGTATGGACAGGGGGATGAACACTGAAGCTTTCTTT. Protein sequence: CATRRMDRGMNTEAFF.